The 30 T cell receptor beta chains in this list originate from one sample, sequenced in a study of regulatory T cells in long-lasting Graves disease. The time point was: newly diagnosed GD, antithyroid drugs for less than 3 months. Researchers made the TCR library from RNA that was extracted from PBMCs. Assembly of TCR beta libraries relied on iRepertoire HTBI primers together with Arm-PCR of CDR3 regions. One entry per CDR3 protein, called by TCRdb with MiXCR from the multiplex PCR reads. Seen here are approximately 210,000 distinct CDR3 sequences, around 16% observed once, and the top ten hold approximately 20%. This material consisted of peripheral blood mononuclear cells (PBMCs), taken at new diagnosis, from a patient treated with antithyroid drugs. These receptors were taken from a female donor with Graves disease.

This clonotype has ten or more counts. Sequence at one end of the junction differs from germline and may be a read error. The gene calls are TRBV6-1 and TRBJ2-7; D is ambiguous. From germline, CDR1 is MNHNS and CDR2 SASEGT. The CDR3 runs to 13 residues. CDR3 in amino acids: CASSEAGADAGDF. CDR3 DNA sequence: TGTGCCAGCAGTGAAGCAGGCGCGGACGCTGGAGACTTC.

The sample holds many counts of this clonotype. The genes are TRBV28 and TRBJ1-4; TRBD1 matches at 9 bases. Germline CDR1 MDHEN, CDR2 SYDVKM. The junction had 7 bases not matched to a gene; V was cut back by 3 bases and J by 8 bases. The CDR3 contains 15 residues. The CDR3 sequence is CASSLRGQGEEKLFF. In nucleotides, the CDR3 is TGTGCCAGCAGTTTGAGGGGACAGGGAGAAGAAAAACTGTTTTTT.

The table lists this clonotype with many counts. This rearrangement joins TRBV19 to TRBJ1-1; D is possibly TRBD1 (5 bases). The CDR3 is made up of 14 amino acids. Trimming took off 9 bases at V and 1 base at J, with 15 bases between the two ends. Germline V gives CDR1 LNHDA, CDR2 SQIVND (reference sequence). The CDR3 region is CASRPGTGNTEAFF. As DNA, the CDR3 is TGTGCCAGCAGACCCGGGACGGGGAACACTGAAGCTTTCTTT. The full variable domain, in which reference TRBV19 and TRBJ1-1 provide the parts outside the CDR3, is DGGITQSPKYLFRKEGQNVTLSCEQNLNHDAMYWYRQDPGQGLRLIYYSQIVNDFQKGDIAEGYSVSREKKESFPLTVTSAQKNPTAFYLCASRPGTGNTEAFFGQGTRLTVV.

The chain links TRBV19 to TRBJ2-3; 9 bases align to TRBD2. The CDR3 length is 17 residues. V lost 2 bases, J lost 1 base, and 7 bases stayed unmatched. CDR1 LNHDA and CDR2 SQIVND come from the germline V gene (reference sequence). The CDR3 loop is CASSINPLAGRTDTQYF. CDR3 nucleotide sequence: TGTGCCAGTAGTATAAACCCGCTAGCGGGACGCACAGATACGCAGTATTTT.

The sample holds many counts of this clonotype. The gene calls are TRBV27 and TRBJ2-3; TRBD2 matches 7 bases. Trimming took 6 bases from V and 1 from J; bases not matched to a gene: 7. The germline V gene has CDR1 MNHEY and CDR2 SMNVEV (reference sequence). The CDR3 spans 15 residues. The CDR3 protein is CASSPAGSRTDTQYF. The CDR3 DNA reads TGTGCCAGCAGCCCAGCGGGATCACGCACAGATACGCAGTATTTT.

The table lists this clonotype with a few counts. The CDR3 does not close with the conserved phenylalanine or tryptophan, likely indicating a read error. This chain connects TRBV6-2 or TRBV6-3 to TRBJ2-2, with 15 bases fitting TRBD2. Germline values: CDR1 MNHEY, CDR2 SVGEGT. With V trimmed by 5 bases and J by 6 bases, 1 base remained unmatched. The CDR3 contains 15 residues. CDR3: CASSRTSGRAGELFS. The CDR3, as DNA: TGTGCCAGCAGTCGGACTAGCGGGAGGGCCGGGGAGCTGTTTTCT.

This clonotype was observed a handful of times. CDR3 nucleotide sequence: TGCAGCGTTGACATAACCGGGACTAGAGGATTCTTC. Protein sequence: CSVDITGTRGFF. The chain couples TRBV29-1 to TRBJ2-1; 8 nucleotides line up with TRBD2. This CDR3 is 12 amino acids long. Trimming took 3 bases from V and 16 from J; bases not matched to a gene: 11. CDR1 and CDR2 (germline): SQVTM, ANQGSEA.

The table lists this clonotype with many counts. The chain links TRBV7-2 to TRBJ2-1, with D possibly being TRBD1 (5 bases). V lost 6 bases, J lost 7 bases, and 13 bases lay in between. CDR1 and CDR2 (germline): SGHTA, FQGNSA. The CDR3 has 13 residues. CDR3 sequence: CASSHAGSNEQFF. Here the CDR3 DNA reads TGTGCCAGCAGTCACGCAGGGTCGAATGAGCAGTTCTTC.

This clonotype was observed many times. The CDR3 reads CASSSSQWSGYTF. The CDR3 DNA sequence: TGTGCCAGCAGCTCAAGTCAATGGAGCGGCTACACCTTC. The rearrangement uses TRBV27 and TRBJ1-2, with unresolved D. V lost 6 bases and J 8 bases, leaving 16 bases between the germline ends. This CDR3 contains 13 residues. CDR1 and CDR2 (germline): MNHEY, SMNVEV (reference sequence).

The chain combines TRBV6-2 or TRBV6-3 with TRBJ2-3; 11 bases line up with TRBD1. The CDR3 has 15 amino acids. With 6 bases clipped from V and 4 bases from J, the junction kept 6 bases outside the gene matches. Germline CDR1 MNHEY, CDR2 SVGEGT. Here the CDR3 DNA reads TGTGCCAGCAGACGGACAGGGGGCCCCCCAGATACGCAGTATTTT. Protein: CASRRTGGPPDTQYF.

At least ten counts were recorded for this clonotype. The chain links TRBV7-2 to TRBJ1-3; D not certain. V was shortened by 2 bases and J by 3 bases, with 8 bases between the two germline ends. Germline loops: CDR1 SGHTA, CDR2 FQGNSA. CDR3 length: 14 residues. As DNA, the CDR3 is TGTGCCAGCAGCTTAATGGGTCTTGGAAACACCATATATTTT. Translating it yields CASSLMGLGNTIYF.

This clonotype was seen ten or more times. This chain joins TRBV18 and TRBJ1-2; D gene uncertain. Trimming left V 1 base short and J 6 bases short, with 9 bases between. CDR3 length equals 13 residues. The V gene's germline CDR1 is KGHSH and CDR2 LQKENI. In DNA, the CDR3 is TGTGCCAGCTCACCACAGGGAAATAATGGCTACACCTTC. It is translated as CASSPQGNNGYTF.

This clonotype was seen at least ten times. The V call is TRBV12-3 or TRBV12-4, the J call TRBJ2-2, with D possibly matching TRBD1 (6 bases). Deletions cut 5 bases from V and 1 base from J, with 8 bases between. The CDR3 sequence is 14 residues long. For the CDR3, the DNA is TGTGCCAGCAGTAGACAGGAGAACACCGGGGAGCTGTTTTTT. Protein sequence: CASSRQENTGELFF.

This clonotype was counted between two and nine times. V usage is TRBV2 and J usage is TRBJ2-7, with 7 bases aligning to TRBD1. Trimming cost V 6 bases and J 5 bases; bases outside gene matches: 13. CDR3 size: 15 residues. The germline gives CDR1 SNHLY, CDR2 FYNNEI. This CDR3 is CASSSTGERWDEQYF. The CDR3 DNA is TGTGCCAGCAGCTCTACAGGGGAGCGGTGGGACGAGCAGTACTTC.

In this sample, this clonotype turned up many times. The chain links TRBV24-1 to TRBJ2-7; tentative D call: TRBD2 (6 bases). The CDR3 extends over 16 amino acids. Germline values: CDR1 KGHDR, CDR2 SFDVKD. V lost 4 bases and J lost 0, with 15 bases in between. The CDR3 sequence: CATSEGDSRSSYEQYF. The CDR3 DNA is TGTGCCACCAGTGAGGGGGACTCCAGGAGCTCCTACGAGCAGTACTTC.

The chain couples TRBV19 to TRBJ2-3; D may be TRBD1 (5 bases). Deletions cut 7 bases from V and 2 bases from J, with 16 bases between. The CDR3 has 15 amino acids. Germline V gives CDR1 LNHDA, CDR2 SQIVND (reference sequence). CDR3 amino acids: CASNRARQTTDTQYF. CDR3 coding DNA: TGTGCCAGTAATAGAGCCCGACAGACCACAGATACGCAGTATTTT.

This clonotype has a single count. This sequence joins TRBV20-1 and TRBJ2-1; the D gene is possibly TRBD1 (6 bases). The germline gives CDR1 DFQATT, CDR2 SNEGSKA (reference sequence). The CDR3 is made up of 12 amino acids. Trimming pared 2 bases from V and 7 bases from J, leaving 9 bases between. The CDR3 coding sequence is TGCAGTGCTAGACAGGGGCGTAATGAGCAGTTCTTC. This codes for CSARQGRNEQFF.

To note about this clonotype: Being one base from a much bigger clone, this may be a read error. V usage is TRBV20-1 and J usage is TRBJ2-7, with 7 nucleotides matching TRBD1. There are 11 residues in the CDR3. CDR1 and CDR2 from the germline V gene are DFQATT and SNEGSKA (reference sequence). With V trimmed by 8 bases and J by 1 base, 2 bases remained unmatched. The CDR3 protein is CSTGQSYEQYF. The CDR3 DNA sequence: TGCAGTACGGGACAGTCCTACGAGCAGTACTTC.

Turning to this clonotype: This clone may be a read error of a much larger clone one base away. The CDR3 spells CARSPGFIGNTEAFF. The CDR3 region has the DNA TGTGCCAGGTCACCAGGGTTTATAGGGAACACTGAAGCTTTCTTT. V gene TRBV18 combines with J gene TRBJ1-1; maybe TRBD1 (5 bases). The CDR3 sequence is 15 residues long. Germline V lookup: CDR1 KGHSH, CDR2 LQKENI.

This clonotype was observed many times. The rearrangement links TRBV12-3 or TRBV12-4 to TRBJ2-1, with 12 bases identical to TRBD2. V shed 6 bases and J 2 bases; nucleotides not matched to a gene: 17. The CDR3 sequence is 20 residues long. CDR3 in DNA: TGTGCCAGCAGGCTTGGGGGGGAACGAACTAGCGGGAGGACCTACAATGAGCAGTTCTTC. Translated: CASRLGGERTSGRTYNEQFF.

The table lists this clonotype with many counts. This sequence joins TRBV6-2 or TRBV6-3 and TRBJ2-2, with 8 bases that match TRBD2. Germline trimming cut 6 bases from V and 7 bases from J; bases unmatched to any gene: 7. CDR3 length: 14 amino acids. The germline V gene has CDR1 MNHEY and CDR2 SVGEGT. CDR3 sequence (DNA): TGTGCCAGCAGGGGAGCGGGAGTTAACGGGGAGCTGTTTTTT. Protein: CASRGAGVNGELFF.

The V call is TRBV9, the J call TRBJ1-5; TRBD1 aligns across 9 bases. Germline lookup yields CDR1 SGDLS and CDR2 YYNGEE. The V and J ends lost 2 bases and 7 bases, in that order; junction bases with no gene match: 4. The CDR3 length is 14 residues. The CDR3 is CASSVDRGGQPQHF. The CDR3 DNA reads TGTGCCAGCAGCGTGGACAGGGGAGGCCAGCCCCAGCATTTT.

This clonotype was observed a handful of times. This chain uses TRBV20-1 with TRBJ2-5; D may be TRBD2 (5 bases). This CDR3 is built from 16 residues. V dropped 1 base and J dropped 2 bases, with 17 bases sitting between them. CDR1 is DFQATT and CDR2 is SNEGSKA in the germline V gene (reference sequence). The CDR3 DNA follows: TGCAGTGCTAGAGCCTCTAGCTGGAGTAAACAAGAGACCCAGTACTTC. Translation: CSARASSWSKQETQYF.

This clonotype has ten or more counts. The rearrangement uses TRBV2 and TRBJ2-7, with 9 bases matching TRBD2. This CDR3 is 14 amino acids long. The junction had 4 bases not matched to a gene; V was cut back by 7 bases and J by 0 bases. CDR1 and CDR2 (germline): SNHLY, FYNNEI. The CDR3 DNA follows: TGTGCCAGCACCCGACTAGCGGCCTCCTACGAGCAGTACTTC. Translated: CASTRLAASYEQYF.

Notes on this clonotype: Mismatch with germline at one junction end may stem from a read error. The chain couples TRBV24-1 to TRBJ2-7; 8 bases agree with TRBD1. The CDR3 extends over 15 amino acids. Per germline, CDR1 KGHDR and CDR2 SFDVKD. DNA of the CDR3: TGTGCCACCATTGACCGTTACAGGGGGAGCGACGAGCAGTGCTTC. Translation gives CATIDRYRGSDEQCF.

This clonotype was counted many times. The V call is TRBV2, the J call TRBJ2-2; D unresolved. V was cut by 2 bases and J by 3 bases, with 4 bases left in between. The CDR3 extends over 13 amino acids. The V gene's germline CDR1 is SNHLY and CDR2 FYNNEI. The CDR3 DNA reads as TGTGCCAGCAGTGAACCCCACACCGGGGAGCTGTTTTTT. Translating gives CASSEPHTGELFF.

About this clonotype itself: The junction departs from germline at one end; a sequencing error may be responsible. The genes are TRBV9 and TRBJ1-5; a possible D gene is TRBD1 (5 bases). Looked up from germline, CDR1 is SGDLS and CDR2 is YYNGEE. The CDR3 is 15 amino acids. DNA for the CDR3: TGTGCCAGCAGCGTAAAAGGGGATAGCAATCAGCCCCAGCCTTTT. Translating it yields CASSVKGDSNQPQPF. Using reference TRBV9 and TRBJ1-5 for the parts outside the CDR3, the full variable domain is DSGVTQTPKHLITATGQRVTLRCSPRSGDLSVYWYQQSLDQGLQFLIQYYNGEERAKGNILERFSAQQFPDLHSELNLSSLELGDSALYFCASSVKGDSNQPQPFGDGTRLSIL.

The V and J genes are TRBV7-9 and TRBJ2-1, with no clear D. Trimming removed 4 bases at V and 8 bases at J, with 27 bases between. The CDR3 length is 18 residues. CDR1 and CDR2 from the germline V gene are SEHNR and FQNEAQ (reference sequence). The CDR3 DNA sequence: TGTGCCAGCAGCTCCCCCCCACAACCACAGATCCCCCCCGATGAGCAGTTCTTC. Translation: CASSSPPQPQIPPDEQFF. Full variable domain (remainder filled in from reference TRBV7-9 and TRBJ2-1): DTGVSQNPRHKITKRGQNVTFRCDPISEHNRLYWYRQTLGQGPEFLTYFQNEAQLEKSRLLSDRFSAERPKGSFSTLEIQRTEQGDSAMYLCASSSPPQPQIPPDEQFFGPGTRLTVL.

Of note for this clonotype: It differs at one base from a far larger clone, so likely a read error. The CDR3 sequence is CASSLGPAGGYEQYF. The DNA of the CDR3 is TGTGCCAGCAGCTTAGGACCAGCAGGGGGCTACGAGCAGTACTTC. The J gene is TRBJ2-7, the V gene TRBV3-1; 7 bases align to TRBD1. This CDR3 region has 15 residues. V trimming: 5 bases; J trimming: 3 bases; junction bases outside the gene matches: 10. Germline V gene lookup returns CDR1 LGHDT and CDR2 YNNKEL (reference sequence).

In this sample, this clonotype turned up a few times. The rearrangement joins TRBV28 to TRBJ1-1; 9 bases align to TRBD1. Per germline, CDR1 MDHEN and CDR2 SYDVKM. J lost 6 bases, V lost 6 bases, and 11 bases had no gene match. This CDR3 is built from 15 residues. CDR3 sequence: CASRTGGAGEAEAFF. CDR3 nucleotide sequence: TGTGCCAGCAGAACAGGGGGCGCAGGAGAGGCTGAAGCTTTCTTT.